A single T cell receptor (beta chain) is shown here with its context. V lost 0 bases, J lost 4 bases, and 4 bases lay in between. The CDR3 has 13 residues. Germline CDR1 is SGHRS and CDR2 is YFSETQ. This entry belongs to a study of T cells in Graves' hyperthyroidism and ophthalmopathy. The TCR beta CDR3 regions underwent amplification using RNA transcripts as the source. HTBI primers were the set used in a first-round RT-PCR of the TCR CDR3. TCRdb passed the multiplex PCR reads through MiXCR, listing each CDR3 protein once. The data show 650,000 to 700,000 distinct CDR3 sequences, 15% to 20% seen once.

The receptor's source is a man aged 50-59 years with Graves' hyperthyroidism. The sample taken for sequencing was blood. This chain connects TRBV5-1 to TRBJ1-4; D remains unclear. CDR3 in amino acids: CASSLGYNEKLFF. The CDR3 nucleotides are TGCGCCAGCAGCTTGGGCTATAATGAAAAACTGTTTTTT.